The T cell receptor beta chain under discussion was sequenced for a study of blood T cells in healthy people across ages. Study-level findings and limits: Unknown CMV status may confound age-related changes in expanded clones.

The table lists this clonotype with many counts. Its antigen is unknown. Each sample used at least 6 million PBMCs. Trimming took off 2 bases at V and 8 bases at J, with 15 bases between the two ends. In germline, CDR1 is MNHEY, CDR2 SVGEGT. The CDR3 length is 14 residues. The second PCR ran roughly 7 to 11 cycles with a sample-barcoded 5' primer and J-beta primers. Each of the cDNA molecules was tagged by a template-switch adaptor with 12 random nucleotides. Every sample returned 2.5 million or more CDR3-containing paired-end reads. TCRdb reprocessed the 5' RACE reads with MiXCR, giving one entry per CDR3 protein. Among 600,000 or so distinct CDR3 sequences listed, about 30% were seen once.

This clonotype was sampled from a woman older than 75 in good health. Sequencing was carried out using blood. This chain uses TRBV6-2 or TRBV6-3 with TRBJ1-2, with D perhaps matching TRBD1 (6 bases). Written as DNA, the CDR3 is TGTGCCAGCAGTTACGGCCAGGGGAGAGGAGGCTACACCTTC. It translates to CASSYGQGRGGYTF.